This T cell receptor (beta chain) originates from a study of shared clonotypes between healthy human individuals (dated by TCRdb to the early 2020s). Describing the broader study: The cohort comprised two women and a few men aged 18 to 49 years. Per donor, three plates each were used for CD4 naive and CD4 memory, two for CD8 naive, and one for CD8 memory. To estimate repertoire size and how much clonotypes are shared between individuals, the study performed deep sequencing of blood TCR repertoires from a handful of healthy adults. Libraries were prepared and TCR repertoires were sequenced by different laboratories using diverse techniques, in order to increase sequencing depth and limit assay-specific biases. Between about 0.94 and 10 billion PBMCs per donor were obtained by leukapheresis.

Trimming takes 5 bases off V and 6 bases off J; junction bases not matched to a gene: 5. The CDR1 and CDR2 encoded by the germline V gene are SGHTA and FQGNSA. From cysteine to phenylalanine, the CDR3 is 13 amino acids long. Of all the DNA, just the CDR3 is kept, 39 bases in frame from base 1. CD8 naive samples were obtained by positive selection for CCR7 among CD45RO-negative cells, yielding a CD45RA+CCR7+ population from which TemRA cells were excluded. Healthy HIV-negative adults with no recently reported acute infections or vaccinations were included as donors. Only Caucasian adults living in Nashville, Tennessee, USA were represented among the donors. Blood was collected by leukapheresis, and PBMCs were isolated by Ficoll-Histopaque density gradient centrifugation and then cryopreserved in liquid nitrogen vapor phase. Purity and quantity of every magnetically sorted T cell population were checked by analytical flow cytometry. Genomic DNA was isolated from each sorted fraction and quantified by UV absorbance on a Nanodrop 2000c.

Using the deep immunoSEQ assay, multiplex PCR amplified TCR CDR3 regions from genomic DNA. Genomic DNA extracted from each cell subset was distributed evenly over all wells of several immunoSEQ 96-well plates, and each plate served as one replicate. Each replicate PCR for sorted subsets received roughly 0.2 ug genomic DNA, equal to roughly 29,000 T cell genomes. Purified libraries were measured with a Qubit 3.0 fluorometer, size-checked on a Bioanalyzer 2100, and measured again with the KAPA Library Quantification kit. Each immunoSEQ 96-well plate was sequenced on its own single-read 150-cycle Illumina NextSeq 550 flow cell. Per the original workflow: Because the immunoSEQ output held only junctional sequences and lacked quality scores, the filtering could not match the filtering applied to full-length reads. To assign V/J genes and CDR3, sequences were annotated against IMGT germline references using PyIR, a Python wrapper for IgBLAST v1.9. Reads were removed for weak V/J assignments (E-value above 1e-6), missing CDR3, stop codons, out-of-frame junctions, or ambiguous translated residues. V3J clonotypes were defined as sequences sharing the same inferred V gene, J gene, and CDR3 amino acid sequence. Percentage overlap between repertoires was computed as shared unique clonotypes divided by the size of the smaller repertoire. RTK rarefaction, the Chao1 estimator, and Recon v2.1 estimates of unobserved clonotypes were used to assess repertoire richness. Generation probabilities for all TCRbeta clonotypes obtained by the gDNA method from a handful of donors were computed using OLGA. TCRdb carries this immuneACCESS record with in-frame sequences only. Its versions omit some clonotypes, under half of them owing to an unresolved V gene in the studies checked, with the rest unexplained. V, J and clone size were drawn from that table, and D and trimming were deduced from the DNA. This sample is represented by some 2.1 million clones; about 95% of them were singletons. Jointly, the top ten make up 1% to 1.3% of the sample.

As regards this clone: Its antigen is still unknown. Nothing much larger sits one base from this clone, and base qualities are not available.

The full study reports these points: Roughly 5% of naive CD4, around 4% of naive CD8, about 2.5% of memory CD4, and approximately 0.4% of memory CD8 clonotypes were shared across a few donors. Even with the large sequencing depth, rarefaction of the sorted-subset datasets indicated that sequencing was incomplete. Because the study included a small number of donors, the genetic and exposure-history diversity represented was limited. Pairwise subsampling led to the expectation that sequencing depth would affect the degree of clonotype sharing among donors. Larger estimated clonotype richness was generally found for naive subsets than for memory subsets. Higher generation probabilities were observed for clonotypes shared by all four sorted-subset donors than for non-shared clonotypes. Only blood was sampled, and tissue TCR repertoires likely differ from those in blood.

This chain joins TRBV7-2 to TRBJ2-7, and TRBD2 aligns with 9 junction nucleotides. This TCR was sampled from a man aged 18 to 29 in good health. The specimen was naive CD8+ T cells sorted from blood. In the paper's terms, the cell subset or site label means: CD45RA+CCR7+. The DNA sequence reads TGTGCCAGCAGCCTGGGACTAGCATCCGAGCAGTACTTC. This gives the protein CASSLGLASEQYF.